This T cell receptor (beta chain) is drawn from a study of CD8 T cells in ankylosing spondylitis. Findings and limits, study-wide: Clones linked with disease were CD8+ and fairly uncommon in the peripheral blood. Previous work reported some of these motif variants in the synovial fluid and blood of reactive arthritis. A TCR beta motif of under ten highly homologous variants seemed to mark ankylosing spondylitis blood. Enrichment of disease-linked clones was reportedly significant in matched ankylosing spondylitis synovial fluid.

By quantitative 5'-RACE with molecular barcodes, the TCR beta libraries were made. One entry per CDR3 protein results from TCRdb running MiXCR on the 5' RACE reads. The sample lists roughly 700,000 distinct CDR3 sequences, around a fifth seen once, with approximately 18% in the top ten. Trimming stripped 3 bases from V and 1 base from J, with 10 bases between. The CDR3 totals 16 residues. From germline, CDR1 is MDHEN and CDR2 SYDVKM. In its sample, this clonotype was seen a few times. Its target is unknown. The sample comprised blood, either unsorted or a sorted T cell fraction (not recorded which). The chain recombines TRBV28 with TRBJ2-6; D unresolved. The receptor comes from a male donor with ankylosing spondylitis. CDR3 in amino acids: CASSFLGKSGANVLTF. The CDR3 DNA follows: TGTGCCAGCAGTTTTCTAGGGAAATCTGGGGCCAACGTCCTGACTTTC.